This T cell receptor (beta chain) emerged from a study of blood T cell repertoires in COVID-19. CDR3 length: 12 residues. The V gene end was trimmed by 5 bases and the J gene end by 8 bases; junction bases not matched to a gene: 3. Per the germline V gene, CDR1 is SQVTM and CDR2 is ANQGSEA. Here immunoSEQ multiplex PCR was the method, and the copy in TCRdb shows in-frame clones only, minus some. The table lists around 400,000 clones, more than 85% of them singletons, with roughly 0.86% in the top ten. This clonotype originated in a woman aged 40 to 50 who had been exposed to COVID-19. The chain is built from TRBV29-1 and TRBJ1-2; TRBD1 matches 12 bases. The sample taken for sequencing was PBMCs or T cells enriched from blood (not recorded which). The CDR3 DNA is TGCAGCGTTCCGGGACAGGGGGCGGGCTACACCTTC. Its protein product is CSVPGQGAGYTF. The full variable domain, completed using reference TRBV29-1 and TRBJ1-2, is SAVISQKPSRDICQRGTSLTIQCQVDSQVTMMFWYRQQPGQSLTLIATANQGSEATYESGFVIDKFPISRPNLTFSTLTVSNMSPEDSSIYLCSVPGQGAGYTFGSGTRLTVV.